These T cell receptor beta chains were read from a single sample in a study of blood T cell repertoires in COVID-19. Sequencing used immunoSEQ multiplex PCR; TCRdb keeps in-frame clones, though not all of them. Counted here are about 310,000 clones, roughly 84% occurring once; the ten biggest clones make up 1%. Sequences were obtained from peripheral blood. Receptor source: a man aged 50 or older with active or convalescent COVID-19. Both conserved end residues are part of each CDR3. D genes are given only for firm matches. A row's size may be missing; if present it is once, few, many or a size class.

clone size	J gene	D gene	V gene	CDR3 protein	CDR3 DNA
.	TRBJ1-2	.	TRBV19	CASSNPGNYGYTF	TGTGCCAGTAGTAATCCCGGTAACTATGGCTACACCTTC
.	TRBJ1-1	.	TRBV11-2	CASSSSTANTEAFF	TGTGCCAGCAGCAGTTCGACAGCGAACACTGAAGCTTTCTTT
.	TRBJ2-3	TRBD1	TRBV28	CASSLTGDLDTQYF	TGTGCCAGCAGTCTGACAGGGGATTTAGATACGCAGTATTTT
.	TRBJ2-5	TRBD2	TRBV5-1	CASSLVGREGTQYF	TGCGCCAGCAGCTTGGTGGGCAGGGAGGGGACCCAGTACTTC
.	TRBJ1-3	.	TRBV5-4	CASSLAGAAGNTIYF	TGTGCCAGCAGCTTGGCCGGTGCAGCGGGAAACACCATATATTTT
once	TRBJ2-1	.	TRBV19	CASSITAEAGNEQFF	TGTGCCAGTAGTATAACGGCGGAGGCGGGTAATGAGCAGTTCTTC
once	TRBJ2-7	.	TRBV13	CASSTRQAINHEQYF	TGTGCCAGCAGCACCCGACAGGCTATAAACCACGAGCAGTACTTC
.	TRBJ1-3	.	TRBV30	CAWSLGGTLQGNTIYF	TGTGCCTGGAGTCTCGGGGGGACGCTACAGGGTAACACCATATATTTT
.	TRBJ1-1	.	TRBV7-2	CASSRSGGWYNTEAFF	TGTGCCAGCAGCCGCTCGGGGGGCTGGTATAACACTGAAGCTTTCTTT
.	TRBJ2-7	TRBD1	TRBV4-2	CASSPTAGQGAYEQYF	TGTGCCAGCAGCCCTACGGCGGGACAGGGGGCCTACGAGCAGTACTTC
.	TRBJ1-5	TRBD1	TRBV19	CASSIGQGGNQPQHF	TGTGCCAGTAGTATAGGCCAGGGGGGCAATCAGCCCCAGCATTTT
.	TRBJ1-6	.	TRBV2	CASLQEYNSPLHF	TGTGCCAGCCTCCAGGAATATAATTCACCCCTCCACTTT
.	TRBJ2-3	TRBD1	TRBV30	CAWSVGRTGMRDTQYF	TGTGCCTGGAGTGTAGGACGGACAGGGATGCGAGATACGCAGTATTTT
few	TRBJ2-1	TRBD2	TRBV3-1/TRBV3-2	CASSFRLAGGFANEQFF	TGTGCCAGCAGCTTCCGGCTAGCGGGAGGGTTCGCCAATGAGCAGTTCTTC
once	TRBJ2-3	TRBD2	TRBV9	CASSKTSTTDTQYF	TGTGCCAGCAGCAAGACTAGCACCACAGATACGCAGTATTTT
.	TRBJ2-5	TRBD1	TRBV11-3	CASSPRTGGETQYF	TGTGCCAGCAGCCCGAGGACAGGGGGAGAGACCCAGTACTTC
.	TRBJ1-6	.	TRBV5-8	CASSLDVGANSPLHF	TGTGCCAGCAGCTTGGATGTGGGAGCAAACTCACCCCTCCACTTT
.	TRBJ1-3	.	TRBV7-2	CASSLNAVAGNTIYF	TGTGCCAGCAGCTTAAATGCGGTAGCTGGAAACACCATATATTTT
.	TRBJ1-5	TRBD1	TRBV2	CASREGQGDNQPQHF	TGTGCCAGCAGGGAAGGACAGGGGGACAATCAGCCCCAGCATTTT
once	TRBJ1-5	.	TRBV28	CASSSPAGPRQPQHF	TGTGCCAGCAGCTCCCCGGCAGGGCCGAGGCAGCCCCAGCATTTT